The 26 T cell receptor beta chains in this list originate from one sample, sequenced in a study of prognosis after radiotherapy for stage I lung cancer. Researchers used two-round multiplex PCR to amplify TCR beta CDR3 starting from genomic DNA. Amplification in first-round PCR relied on primers specific to each TRBV and TRBJ gene. Each CDR3 protein gets one entry after TCRdb re-called the multiplex PCR reads with MiXCR. The sample lists 13,000 to 15,000 distinct CDR3 sequences; around 40% were seen once. The specimen was PBMCs, collected before or after stereotactic body radiation therapy (not recorded which). The receptors shown here come from a donor over 45 with non-small cell lung cancer.

This clonotype was seen many times. J is TRBJ2-7 and V is TRBV15, with unresolved D. Trimming pared 0 bases from V and 6 bases from J, leaving 12 bases between. Germline values: CDR1 LNHNV, CDR2 YYDKDF (reference sequence). There are 14 residues in the CDR3. The CDR3 DNA is TGTGCCACCAGCAGAGATTGGAGTAAGGGCGAGCAGTACTTC. This translates into CATSRDWSKGEQYF.

The table lists this clonotype with many counts. The rearrangement links TRBV19 to TRBJ1-2; D call uncertain. Germline CDR1 LNHDA, CDR2 SQIVND (reference sequence). This CDR3 is 10 amino acids long. Trimming left V 8 bases short and J 3 bases short, with 4 bases between. CDR3 loop: CASYHYGYTF. The CDR3, as DNA: TGTGCCAGTTATCACTATGGCTACACCTTC.

This rearrangement joins TRBV5-1 to TRBJ2-3, with D hard to call. CDR1 is SGHRS and CDR2 is YFSETQ in the germline V gene. The CDR3 covers 13 residues. The V end was cut by 6 bases, the J end by 1 base, with 9 bases between. The CDR3 DNA reads as TGCGCCAGCATCCGCGCCGGCACAGATACGCAGTATTTT. Encoded protein: CASIRAGTDTQYF.

There are many counts of this clonotype. J is TRBJ2-5 and V is TRBV5-1; tentative D call: TRBD1 (5 bases). Germline-derived CDR1 and CDR2 are SGHRS and YFSETQ. V was pared by 0 bases and J by 4 bases, with 13 bases between. The CDR3 has 15 residues. The CDR3 loop reads CASSLAAGMPETQYF. In DNA form, the CDR3 reads TGCGCCAGCAGCTTGGCCGCAGGGATGCCAGAGACCCAGTACTTC.

With respect to this clonotype: Since a much larger clone is just one base distant, this may be a read error. The chain employs TRBV10-3 and TRBJ2-2; 8 bases line up with TRBD1. Germline V gene sequence: CDR1 ENHRY, CDR2 SYGVKD. CDR3 length: 16 residues. The CDR3 reads CAISAQGAANTWELFF. DNA for the CDR3: TGTGCCATCAGTGCTCAGGGGGCCGCGAACACCTGGGAGCTGTTTTTT.

On this clonotype: A read error likely explains this, since a far larger clone differs by one base. The chain recombines TRBV6-4 with TRBJ1-1, with D possibly being TRBD1 (6 bases). CDR1 is MRHNA and CDR2 is SNTAGT in the germline V gene. The CDR3 is made up of 17 amino acids. Trimming cost V 3 bases and J 7 bases, with 24 bases left between them. This CDR3 reads CASSEVPGGQAFNEAFF. CDR3 DNA sequence: TGTGCCAGCAGTGAAGTTCCTGGGGGGCAGGCCTTCAATGAAGCTTTCTTT.

As regards this clonotype: With a far larger clone one base away, a read error is the likely cause. The chain has TRBV28 and TRBJ1-5; no clear D. This CDR3 is 14 amino acids long. V was trimmed by 9 bases and J by 3 bases, leaving 15 bases between them. Germline CDR1 reads MDHEN; CDR2 reads SYDVKM. CDR3 residues: CARSTWTDNQPQHF. The CDR3 region has the DNA TGTGCCAGAAGTACATGGACGGACAATCAGCCCCAGCATTTT.

This clonotype was counted ten times or more. The chain combines TRBV4-2 with TRBJ2-7; D is ambiguous. Per the germline V gene, CDR1 is LGHNA and CDR2 is YNFKEQ. This CDR3 is built from 14 residues. Trimming cost V 0 bases and J 7 bases, with 13 bases left between them. The CDR3 spells CASSQDMGALEQYF. The CDR3 nucleotides are TGTGCCAGCAGCCAAGATATGGGCGCTTTGGAGCAGTACTTC.

This clonotype was observed a handful of times. This likely came from a read error, as a far larger clone is one base away. V is TRBV6-4 and J is TRBJ2-7; 12 bases map to TRBD2. Germline CDR1 is MRHNA and CDR2 is SNTAGT. The CDR3 has 15 amino acids. The CDR3 region has the DNA TGTGCCAGCAGCCCGGCTAGCGGGAGGGATTACGGGCAGTACTTC. Encoded protein: CASSPASGRDYGQYF.

This chain connects TRBV5-1 to TRBJ2-1, with 9 bases identical to TRBD1. Germline V CDR1 and CDR2: SGHRS, YFSETQ. The V segment lost 10 bases and the J segment 8 bases; nucleotides outside the gene matches: 16. This CDR3 contains 15 residues. The CDR3 reads CACTAGTGIYDEQFF. Here the CDR3 DNA reads TGCGCCTGTACCGCAGGGACAGGGATTTACGATGAGCAGTTCTTC.

This clonotype has at least ten counts. V is TRBV20-1 and J is TRBJ1-1; D not certain. There are 14 residues in the CDR3. With 0 bases removed from V and 1 base from J, the gap between germline ends came to 9 bases. Germline V gives CDR1 DFQATT, CDR2 SNEGSKA (reference sequence). Here the CDR3 DNA reads TGCAGTGCTAGAGATCCAGCGGGGAACACTGAAGCTTTCTTT. Its translation is CSARDPAGNTEAFF.

In this sample, this clonotype turned up many times. The chain joins TRBV28 to TRBJ1-4, with 7 bases fitting TRBD1. This CDR3 has 14 residues. Per the germline V gene, CDR1 is MDHEN and CDR2 is SYDVKM. After removal of 6 bases from V and 2 bases from J, the junction contained 3 bases not matched to a gene. CDR3 residues: CASRPQGTNEKLFF. For the CDR3, the DNA is TGTGCCAGCAGACCACAGGGGACTAATGAAAAACTGTTTTTT.

This clonotype was seen ten or more times. This sequence joins TRBV5-6 and TRBJ1-2, with unresolved D. CDR3 length: 14 amino acids. V was clipped by 0 bases and J by 8 bases, with 14 bases between them. Germline assignment: CDR1 SGHDT and CDR2 YYEEEE. CDR3 residues: CASSLGAGTYGYTF. The CDR3 DNA reads TGTGCCAGCAGCTTGGGTGCGGGTACTTACGGCTACACCTTC.

The table lists this clonotype with many counts. The gene calls are TRBV4-1 and TRBJ2-7; either TRBD1 or TRBD2 may supply D (5 bases each). The ends were cut back, 4 bases at V and 6 bases at J, with 16 bases in the middle. This CDR3 region has 14 residues. Germline V gives CDR1 MGHRA, CDR2 YSYEKL. The CDR3 nucleotides are TGCGCCAGCAGCCTAGAGCAGGGACCCCGCGAGCAGTACTTC. Its protein is CASSLEQGPREQYF.

The chain carries TRBV6-1 and TRBJ2-7; 7 bases are shared with TRBD2. Germline-derived CDR1 and CDR2 are MNHNS and SASEGT. The CDR3 has 14 residues. After removal of 7 bases from V and 0 bases from J, the junction contained 6 bases not matched to a gene. CDR3: CASTRIAGSYEQYF. The DNA of the CDR3 is TGTGCCAGCACCCGTATAGCGGGCTCCTACGAGCAGTACTTC.

By proportion, this clonotype is medium-sized. The rearrangement joins TRBV20-1 to TRBJ2-1, with D tentatively TRBD1 (6 bases). CDR1 and CDR2 from the germline V gene are DFQATT and SNEGSKA (reference sequence). Trimming took off 0 bases at V and 5 bases at J, with 14 bases between the two ends. CDR3 length: 15 amino acids. The DNA of the CDR3 is TGCAGTGCTAGAGAACCGGCAGGGGACCACAATGAGCAGTTCTTC. Its translation is CSAREPAGDHNEQFF.

V is TRBV20-1 and J is TRBJ1-2; 11 bases are shared with TRBD1. Trimming at V came to 7 bases and at J to 4 bases, leaving 2 bases not matched to a gene. The germline V gene has CDR1 DFQATT and CDR2 SNEGSKA (reference sequence). This CDR3 has 12 residues. In nucleotides, the CDR3 is TGCAGTGTAGGGACAGGGGGCTATGGCTACACCTTC. Its translation: CSVGTGGYGYTF.

This clonotype was seen many times. The CDR3, as DNA: TGTGCCAGCAGCCGGGGGGGTAATCAGCCCCAGCATTTT. Its protein is CASSRGGNQPQHF. V and J are TRBV3-1 and TRBJ1-5; maybe TRBD1 (5 bases). With 4 bases removed from V and 4 bases from J, the gap between germline ends came to 8 bases. The CDR3 is made up of 13 amino acids. The germline V gene encodes CDR1 LGHDT and CDR2 YNNKEL (reference sequence).

This clonotype appeared many times. The genes are TRBV7-2 and TRBJ2-5; D perhaps matches TRBD2 (6 bases). Germline-derived CDR1 and CDR2 are SGHTA and FQGNSA. The V end lost 3 bases, the J end lost 3 bases, and 11 bases lay between the germline ends. CDR3 length: 14 amino acids. The CDR3 here is CASSFDLAEETQYF. CDR3 in DNA: TGTGCCAGCAGCTTCGACTTAGCGGAAGAGACCCAGTACTTC.

As regards this clonotype: A read error is possible here, since a much larger clone lies one base away. The V gene is TRBV4-1, the J gene TRBJ2-5; 8 bases are a match to TRBD2. CDR1 is MGHRA and CDR2 is YSYEKL in the germline V gene. This CDR3 has 15 residues. CDR3 in amino acids: CASSQARGGQQTQYF. CDR3 DNA: TGCGCCAGCAGCCAAGCCCGGGGGGGCCAACAGACCCAGTACTTC.

This clonotype was seen at least ten times. The chain couples TRBV11-2 to TRBJ2-7; D is uncertain. CDR1 and CDR2 from the germline V gene are SGHAT and FQNNGV. V was trimmed by 5 bases and J by 4 bases, leaving 9 bases between them. The CDR3 has 12 residues. CDR3: CASSRLVYEQYF. CDR3 coding DNA: TGTGCCAGCAGCCGACTCGTTTACGAGCAGTACTTC.

At least ten counts were recorded for this clonotype. The V and J genes are TRBV6-1 and TRBJ1-3; no clear D gene. The CDR3 is 13 amino acids. From germline, CDR1 is MNHNS and CDR2 SASEGT. Trimming cost V 8 bases and J 8 bases, with 16 bases left between them. CDR3 amino acids: CASLPTPGHTIYF. Here the CDR3 DNA reads TGTGCCAGCTTGCCTACGCCCGGACACACCATATATTTT.

The rearrangement uses TRBV27 and TRBJ2-3, with 7 nucleotides matching TRBD2. This CDR3 has 15 amino acids. V shed 10 bases and J 5 bases; nucleotides not matched to a gene: 15. Germline V gene data show CDR1 as MNHEY and CDR2 as SMNVEV (reference sequence). The CDR3 sequence: CAINPAGGGGDTQYF. The CDR3 nucleotides are TGTGCCATCAACCCAGCGGGTGGGGGGGGAGATACGCAGTATTTT.

The CDR3: CASSPGLSGGGYNEQFF. CDR3 sequence (DNA): TGTGCCAGCAGTCCGGGTCTATCGGGGGGTGGATACAATGAGCAGTTCTTC. The rearrangement uses TRBV6-1 and TRBJ2-1, with TRBD2 identical over 7 bases. Germline assignment: CDR1 MNHNS and CDR2 SASEGT. Trimming at V came to 5 bases and at J to 4 bases, leaving 14 bases not matched to a gene. This CDR3 spans 17 amino acids.

This clonotype has ten or more counts. J is TRBJ2-7 and V is TRBV25-1, with D perhaps TRBD1 (6 bases). The length of the CDR3 is 14 residues. Trimming cost V 3 bases and J 7 bases, with 16 bases left between them. Germline V gene sequence: CDR1 MGHDK, CDR2 SYGVNS. In nucleotides, the CDR3 is TGTGCCAGCAGTGACCGATTACAGGGCGGGGAGCAGTACTTC. It translates to CASSDRLQGGEQYF.

The rearrangement uses TRBV28 and TRBJ2-7; perhaps TRBD2 as D (6 bases). Germline V gives CDR1 MDHEN, CDR2 SYDVKM. V was clipped by 7 bases and J by 5 bases, with 30 bases between them. The CDR3 runs to 18 residues. The CDR3 here is CASTQPGRGARRGHEQYF. CDR3 in DNA: TGTGCCAGCACCCAACCGGGGCGGGGCGCGAGGCGTGGGCACGAGCAGTACTTC.